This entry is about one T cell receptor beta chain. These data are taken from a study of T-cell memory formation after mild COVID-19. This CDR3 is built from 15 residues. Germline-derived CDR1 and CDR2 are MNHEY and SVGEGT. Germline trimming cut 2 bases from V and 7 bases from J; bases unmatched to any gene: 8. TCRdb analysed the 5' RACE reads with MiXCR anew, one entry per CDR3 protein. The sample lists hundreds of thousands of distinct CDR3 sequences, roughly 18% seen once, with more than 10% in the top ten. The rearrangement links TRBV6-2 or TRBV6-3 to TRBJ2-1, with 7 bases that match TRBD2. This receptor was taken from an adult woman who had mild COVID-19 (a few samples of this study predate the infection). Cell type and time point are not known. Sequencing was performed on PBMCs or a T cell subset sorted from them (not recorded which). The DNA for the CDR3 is TGTGCCAGCAGTTACGCGGGAGTGGTTCAAAATGAGCAGTTCTTC. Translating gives CASSYAGVVQNEQFF.